The 11 T cell receptor beta chains below come from one sample, sequenced in a study of blood T cell repertoires in COVID-19. Repertoires were generated with immunoSEQ multiplex PCR, while TCRdb's copy carries only in-frame clones and drops some. The sample shows about 31,000 clones, 80% to 90% of them seen only once. Material: peripheral blood. The receptors stem from a man aged 80 or over with acute or convalescent COVID-19.

This clone was observed a single time. The V gene is TRBV9, the J gene TRBJ1-2, with 8 positions matching TRBD1. Trimming removed 4 bases from V and 0 bases from J; junction bases left unmatched: 8. The germline V gene has CDR1 SGDLS and CDR2 YYNGEE. This CDR3 is built from 16 residues. The CDR3 protein is CASSSNTGGANYGYTF. The CDR3 DNA sequence: TGTGCCAGCAGCTCCAATACAGGGGGTGCTAACTATGGCTACACCTTC.

This clone has only a few counts. The chain combines TRBV11-2 with TRBJ1-3; D perhaps matches TRBD1 (5 bases). Germline CDR1 reads SGHAT; CDR2 reads FQNNGV. V lost 5 bases to trimming and J lost 0 bases, with 14 bases between them. CDR3 length: 16 residues. The CDR3 DNA follows: TGTGCCAGCAGCGCCGTCACAGGCAGCTCTGGAAACACCATATATTTT. Amino acids: CASSAVTGSSGNTIYF.

The chain joins TRBV5-5 to TRBJ1-6, with 8 bases aligning to TRBD1. Looked up from germline, CDR1 is SGHKS and CDR2 is YYEKEE (reference sequence). This CDR3 comprises 16 residues. Losses at the gene ends were 3 bases for V and 6 bases for J; bases not matched to a gene: 8. This CDR3 reads CASSWGQDPANSPLHF. DNA for the CDR3: TGTGCCAGCAGCTGGGGACAGGACCCAGCTAATTCACCCCTCCACTTT.

The gene calls are TRBV19 and TRBJ2-2, with D maybe TRBD1 (6 bases). Trimming pared 4 bases from V and 7 bases from J, leaving 19 bases between. The CDR3 length is 16 residues. Germline V gene data show CDR1 as LNHDA and CDR2 as SQIVND (reference sequence). In nucleotides, the CDR3 is TGTGCCAGTAGTACCCCCCCTAGACAGGTCGGCGGGGAGCTGTTTTTT. Translation: CASSTPPRQVGGELFF.

The genes are TRBV6-4 and TRBJ1-5, with 7 bases lining up with TRBD1. From germline, CDR1 is MRHNA and CDR2 SNTAGT. V lost 6 bases and J lost 5; bases outside the gene matches: 4. The CDR3 runs 13 residues. CDR3 nucleotides: TGTGCCAGCAGCTATACAGGGGATCAGCCCCAGCATTTT. This codes for CASSYTGDQPQHF.

The chain joins TRBV3-1 (or the pseudogene TRBV3-2) to TRBJ1-1; D possibly corresponds to TRBD1 (5 bases). The CDR3 runs to 16 residues. V was trimmed by 4 bases and J by 1 base, leaving 16 bases between them. In germline, CDR1 is LGHDT, CDR2 YNNKEL (reference sequence). The CDR3 bases are TGTGCCAGCAGCCGATCCCGACGGACAAGGAACACTGAAGCTTTCTTT. Translated, it gives CASSRSRRTRNTEAFF.

The chain combines TRBV10-2 with TRBJ1-1; D ambiguous. Germline V gene sequence: CDR1 WSHSY, CDR2 SAAADI. Trimming took 8 bases from V and 4 from J, leaving 11 bases between them. The CDR3 extends over 12 amino acids. The CDR3 nucleotides read TGCGCCAGCCTATGGGAGGGCACTGAAGCTTTCTTT. Protein: CASLWEGTEAFF.

The chain carries TRBV7-6 and TRBJ2-7, with TRBD1 matching 10 bases. Germline CDR1 is SGHVS and CDR2 is FNYEAQ. V was pared by 2 bases and J by 2 bases, with 3 bases of the junction left unmatched. The CDR3 runs to 15 residues. The DNA for the CDR3 is TGTGCCAGCAGCTTAAGTGGGACAGGGGCCTACGAGCAGTACTTC. This encodes CASSLSGTGAYEQYF.

The chain links TRBV19 to TRBJ2-1; 7 bases are shared with TRBD1. The CDR3 contains 15 residues. V shed 7 bases and J 0 bases; nucleotides not matched to a gene: 6. Germline V lookup: CDR1 LNHDA, CDR2 SQIVND (reference sequence). CDR3 region: CASKVTGSSYNEQFF. The CDR3 region has the DNA TGTGCCAGTAAGGTGACAGGGAGCTCCTACAATGAGCAGTTCTTC.

This clone appeared once. V and J are TRBV15 and TRBJ1-3, with D unclear. V was clipped by 0 bases and J by 0 bases, with 15 bases between them. Per the germline V gene, CDR1 is LNHNV and CDR2 is YYDKDF (reference sequence). The CDR3 sequence is 18 residues long. CDR3 DNA sequence: TGTGCCACCAGCAGAGATCCTTCGGGGATAGTCTCTGGAAACACCATATATTTT. It codes for CATSRDPSGIVSGNTIYF.

The rearrangement links TRBV6-5 to TRBJ2-7, with 10 positions matching TRBD1. Germline lookup yields CDR1 MNHEY and CDR2 SVGAGI. With 7 bases clipped from V and 1 base from J, the junction kept 7 bases outside the gene matches. This CDR3 contains 15 residues. The CDR3 region has the DNA TGTGCCAGCAATCCGACAGGGGGCCGGTCCTACGAGCAGTACTTC. It yields the protein CASNPTGGRSYEQYF.